The 16 T cell receptor beta chains presented below share a single source sample, sequenced in a study of shared clonotypes between healthy human individuals. The repertoire was sequenced with immunoSEQ multiplex PCR; TCRdb's copy has only in-frame clones and lacks some. Of a few hundred thousand clones in the sample, roughly 72% were seen once. The sequencing input was PBMCs. Every receptor here comes from a woman aged 40 to 50 in good health. Some clones in this sample may be carry-over from other donors' samples.

Concerning this clone itself: This CDR3 is also generated by other DNA sequences in the sample. This rearrangement joins TRBV30 to TRBJ1-1, with D unresolved. Trimming shortened V by 0 bases and J by 8 bases, and 7 bases separated the two germline ends. Germline V gives CDR1 GTSNPN, CDR2 SVGIG (reference sequence). The CDR3 has 11 residues. CDR3 region: CAWSVSPEAFF. CDR3 coding DNA: TGTGCCTGGAGTGTATCGCCAGAAGCTTTCTTT.

This clone was seen repeatedly, ten times or more. The V gene is TRBV11-2, the J gene TRBJ1-3; 9 nucleotides line up with TRBD1. Germline V CDR1 and CDR2: SGHAT, FQNNGV. This CDR3 has 18 residues. V shed 5 bases, J shed 3 bases, and the junction held 14 bases outside the gene matches. CDR3 DNA sequence: TGTGCCAGCAGCCACGACAGGGGGAAGGTTCTTTATGGAAACACCATATATTTT. Its protein product is CASSHDRGKVLYGNTIYF.

The chain uses TRBV6-5 and TRBJ2-1; 8 bases agree with TRBD1. Trimming at V came to 2 bases and at J to 6 bases, leaving 6 bases not matched to a gene. Looked up from germline, CDR1 is MNHEY and CDR2 is SVGAGI. The CDR3 has 15 residues. The CDR3 nucleotides are TGTGCCAGCAGTTACCGACAGGGGTGGAGCAATGAGCAGTTCTTC. Translated, it gives CASSYRQGWSNEQFF.

The chain employs TRBV27 and TRBJ1-3; 11 bases fit TRBD2. With the DNA end fitting TRBJ2-2 better, the J assignment may be wrong. Germline values: CDR1 MNHEY, CDR2 SMNVEV (reference sequence). The CDR3 is 14 amino acids. The CDR3 DNA follows: TGTGCCAGCAGTTTTAGCGGGAGGGCCGGGGAGCTGTTTTTT. The encoded protein is CASSFSGRAGELFF.

Regarding this clone: Other nucleotide sequences from this sample produce the same CDR3. The chain is built from TRBV29-1 and TRBJ2-7; D is unclear. The CDR3 spans 11 residues. Germline V gives CDR1 SQVTM, CDR2 ANQGSEA. The V gene lost 6 bases and the J gene lost 3 bases, with 9 bases spanning the gap. The CDR3 DNA reads as TGCAGCGTCGGAGTGGACTACGAGCAGTACTTC. It codes for CSVGVDYEQYF.

The chain combines TRBV11-2 with TRBJ1-4; D is unclear. The CDR3 is 13 amino acids. Germline assignment: CDR1 SGHAT and CDR2 FQNNGV. Trimming pared 3 bases from V and 14 bases from J, leaving 16 bases between. This CDR3 reads CASSFERPSRLFF. The DNA for the CDR3 is TGTGCCAGCAGCTTCGAACGGCCCAGTAGGCTGTTTTTT.

The rearrangement uses TRBV27 and TRBJ2-4; D possibly matches TRBD1 or TRBD2 (6 bases each). The V end was cut by 5 bases, the J end by 3 bases, with 17 bases between. The CDR3 runs to 16 residues. The germline V gene has CDR1 MNHEY and CDR2 SMNVEV (reference sequence). The CDR3 protein is CASSERGVTLKNIQYF. The CDR3 DNA is TGTGCCAGCAGTGAGAGGGGGGTAACTCTCAAAAACATTCAGTACTTC.

There are a few counts of this clone. The chain couples TRBV7-2 to TRBJ1-5; possible D gene TRBD1, 5 bases. This CDR3 has 13 amino acids. CDR1 and CDR2 (germline): SGHTA, FQGNSA. Trimming took off 3 bases at V and 4 bases at J, with 7 bases between the two ends. CDR3 nucleotides: TGTGCCAGCAGCTTGACAGAAAATCAGCCCCAGCATTTT. Protein sequence: CASSLTENQPQHF.

V and J are TRBV27 and TRBJ2-1, with 16 bases fitting TRBD2. Germline values: CDR1 MNHEY, CDR2 SMNVEV (reference sequence). Germline trimming cut 2 bases from V and 11 bases from J; bases unmatched to any gene: 3. The length of the CDR3 is 15 residues. The CDR3 spells CASSLGTSGREKQFF. The CDR3 region has the DNA TGTGCCAGCAGTTTAGGGACTAGCGGGAGGGAAAAGCAGTTCTTC.

The V gene is TRBV27, the J gene TRBJ1-2; TRBD1 agrees at 7 bases. The germline CDR1 and CDR2 sequences are MNHEY and SMNVEV (reference sequence). This CDR3 has 12 amino acids. Trimming took 4 bases from V and 5 from J; bases not matched to a gene: 1. In nucleotides, the CDR3 is TGTGCCAGCAGTTCGACAGGGTATGGCTACACCTTC. It is translated as CASSSTGYGYTF.

Ten or more counts support this clone. The chain combines TRBV4-1 with TRBJ1-4; 9 nucleotides match TRBD1. Germline V gives CDR1 MGHRA, CDR2 YSYEKL. The CDR3 runs 15 residues. The ends lost 6 bases at V and 7 bases at J; junction bases unmatched: 9. This CDR3 reads CASRGYRGPTEKLFF. The CDR3 region has the DNA TGCGCCAGCAGGGGTTACAGGGGGCCGACTGAAAAACTGTTTTTT.

The chain is built from TRBV6-5 and TRBJ1-6, with 9 bases lining up with TRBD1. From germline, CDR1 is MNHEY and CDR2 SVGAGI. The CDR3 is 16 amino acids. V gave up 0 bases and J gave up 5 bases; unmatched junction bases: 2. CDR3 sequence: CASSYSRDRDNSPLHF. The CDR3 DNA is TGTGCCAGCAGTTACTCTCGGGACAGGGATAATTCACCCCTCCACTTT.

The rearrangement links TRBV5-4 to TRBJ2-2, with TRBD2 matching 7 bases. Germline V gene sequence: CDR1 SGHNT, CDR2 YYREEE (reference sequence). The CDR3 contains 16 residues. V was pared by 7 bases and J by 5 bases, with 14 bases of the junction left unmatched. The CDR3 DNA is TGTGCCAGCGGTTCTAGCGGAAACCCGAGTACCGGGGAGCTGTTTTTT. As protein: CASGSSGNPSTGELFF.

The chain is built from TRBV6-7 and TRBJ2-1; no reliable D call. TRBV6-7 belongs to the ORF category, with a function that is uncertain. V gave up 3 bases and J gave up 1 base, with 10 bases separating them. This CDR3 has 15 amino acids. The CDR3 loop is CASSYKEYSYNEQFF. CDR3 nucleotides: TGTGCCAGCAGTTATAAAGAGTATTCCTACAATGAGCAGTTCTTC.

As regards this clone: This clone may be a read error of a much larger clone one base away. V gene TRBV27 combines with J gene TRBJ1-1; D uncertain. The ends were cut back, 5 bases at V and 1 base at J, with 5 bases in the middle. There are 12 residues in the CDR3. CDR1 is MNHEY, CDR2 SMNVEV, per germline (reference sequence). Here the CDR3 DNA reads TGTGCCAGCAGTCCGGGGAACACTGAAGCTTTCTTT. Translating gives CASSPGNTEAFF.

Worth noting for this clone: Other DNA sequences in this specimen translate into the identical CDR3. The rearrangement joins TRBV28 to TRBJ2-7; 8 bases are shared with TRBD2. The CDR3 is 15 residues long. Germline lookup yields CDR1 MDHEN and CDR2 SYDVKM. V lost 4 bases to trimming and J lost 1 base; unmatched junction nucleotides: 6. The CDR3 DNA reads TGTGCCAGCAGTTCCCCGGCGGGGGGTTCCTACGAGCAGTACTTC. Amino acid sequence: CASSSPAGGSYEQYF.